Detailed here is one T cell receptor (beta chain). Its antigen has not been determined. No clone much larger than this one lies a single base away; base qualities are absent. The data were obtained in a study of T cell responses to AZD1222 COVID-19 vaccine (dated by TCRdb to about 2021). About the investigation overall: A total of about 250 trial participants underwent TCR sequencing, of whom nearly 210 had received two doses of AZD1222 and about 25 had received two doses of the MenACWY control vaccine. Trial participants were enrolled by age into 18-55, 56-69 and 70-plus year subgroups, with roughly 150, 30 and 60 TCR-sequenced participants respectively. What the work shows at the level of the full study, not this receptor alone: Spike-specific TCR breadth and depth rose significantly after two AZD1222 doses compared with day 0 and with MenACWY recipients. In the small 56-69-year group, the increase in depth fell short of significance, most likely because of low power. CD4 TCRs associated with the vaccine covered the entire spike protein, and the dominant responses were in regions 160-218 and 743-854. Because no day 14 peak-response samples were available, the repertoires could be characterized only after the peak T cell response. Epitopes outside the regions mutated in the B.1.351 and B.1.1.7 variants were reportedly recognized by nearly half of the unique spike-specific TCRs. Conclusions about previously exposed vaccinees are limited because only six or seven AZD1222 recipients were SARS-CoV-2 seropositive at baseline. Participants were mostly white British and included more females than males, and it was suggested by the authors that clonal diversity may have been underestimated.

The CDR3 regions of human TCRbeta chains were subjected to immunosequencing. Concerning the study's data processing: Repertoire TCRs were matched against a reference library of SARS-CoV-2-specific TCRs generated with the MIRA antigen-specificity platform. Breadth meant the fraction of unique TCRs that were SARS-CoV-2-associated, whereas depth meant the fraction of total T cells that were SARS-CoV-2-associated. Using the MIRA data, each spike-specific TCR was assigned both to the spike region to which the TCR was reactive and to a CD4 or CD8 class. Log10-transformed breadth and depth values were compared by one-way ANOVA with Sidak's multiple comparisons tests. Not all clones reach the TCRdb copy of this immuneACCESS table, which keeps in-frame sequences only. Checked studies attribute under half of the gap to unresolved V genes and leave the rest unexplained. The V and J calls and clone size were taken over from that table, and D and trimming were inferred from the DNA. The sample profile shows 110,000 to 150,000 clones; over 80% of them were found once. The ten largest account for 2.5% to 4% of the sample.

Reading the label with the study, this specimen's time point is: about 28 days (+/-7) after the second vaccine dose. Because spike-specific TCR depth and breadth did not differ between the two schedules, AZD1222 recipients who got a second dose at roughly 4 weeks were pooled with those who got a second dose at roughly 12 weeks. Vaccinee samples came from UK trials COV001 and COV002, including a single-blind randomized controlled phase 2/3 trial of AZD1222 (ChAdOx1 nCoV-19) in healthy adults. Trial participant PBMC samples were collected at day 0 and day 28 after the second dose for TCRbeta chain sequencing. From cysteine to phenylalanine, the CDR3 is 14 amino acids long. Here the CDR3 DNA is all that survives: 42 bases in frame from base 1. The germline ends are 18 bases apart after V is trimmed by 7 bases and J by 8 bases. Taken from the germline V gene, the CDR1 and CDR2 loops are SGHTA and FQGTGA.

The chain is encoded by TRBV7-3 joined to TRBJ2-1; the D gene cannot be resolved beyond TRBD1 or TRBD2, each matching 6 bases. The sequence was collected from an adult who received the AZD1222 COVID-19 vaccine. The sample consisted of peripheral blood, taken 28 days after the second AZD1222 dose. CDR3 region: CASTRGGSADEQFF. The nucleotides read TGTGCCAGCACCAGAGGGGGGAGTGCGGATGAGCAGTTCTTC.